This T cell receptor beta chain comes out of a study of T cells in Graves' hyperthyroidism and ophthalmopathy (dated by TCRdb to about 2019). About the investigation overall: Peripheral blood was sampled at the time of initial diagnosis, prior to any treatment. Prospective prediction of ophthalmopathy was tested in an independent validation cohort consisting of fewer than 20 hyperthyroidism patients and more than 15 patients who later progressed to ophthalmopathy. TCR Vbeta CDR3 sequencing of 130 to 150 peripheral blood samples (over 40 ophthalmopathy, roughly 72 hyperthyroidism and about 17 progressor patients) is reported in the paper. The study also compared thyroid tissue and blood T-cell repertoires from five or six Graves' hyperthyroidism patients. Once sampling was done, hyperthyroidism patients were given methimazole at a starting dose of 30 mg daily, whereas ophthalmopathy patients were given high-dose intravenous methylprednisolone. A discovery cohort of roughly 100 patients, 43 with Graves' ophthalmopathy and approximately 55 with stable Graves' hyperthyroidism, was used to find distinguishing TCR V-J signatures. For training and testing, the 95 to 100 patients in the discovery cohort were randomly divided in a 7:3 ratio. What the work shows at the level of the full study, not this receptor alone: Most expanded thyroid clonotypes (frequency above 0.001) were also detected in blood, suggesting blood repertoires may reflect thyroid immune responses. A 13 V-J signature model separated ophthalmopathy from stable hyperthyroidism, with 87.88% sensitivity and 81% to 82% specificity in cross-validation and 80%/75% in testing. In validation, the model predicted progression to ophthalmopathy with over 60% sensitivity and 72% to 75% specificity, a median of roughly seven months before onset. No statistical method was used to fix the sample size in advance, and group allocation was not hidden from the investigators.

In the ophthalmopathy patients, disease was moderately to severely active, with a Clinical Activity Score of 3 or more, a NOSPECS grade of 4 or more, and a duration of less than 3 months. Patients with uncontrolled infections, other autoimmune diseases, pregnancy or lactation were excluded. Diagnoses were established on the basis of clinical symptoms, serum thyroxine and TRAb, thyroid ultrasound, and orbital computed tomography. PBMCs were isolated from 10 ml of fresh peripheral blood by Ficoll-Paque density gradient centrifugation. Total RNA was extracted with Trizol reagent, and quality was checked on an Agilent 2100 Bioanalyzer. The TCR beta CDR3 regions were amplified from RNA transcripts. A first-round RT-PCR of the TCR CDR3 used the HTBI primer set with the Qiagen OneStep RT-PCR kit. Libraries were constructed in a second round of multiplex PCR, after which size selection and purification were carried out. Sequencing of the libraries was done on an Illumina HiSeq2000 using paired-end 100 bp reads. Regarding the original processing steps: SOAPnuke was used to process the raw data, removing reads that contained adapters or uncalled bases, had a mean Phred below 15, or lacked an exact match to the constant primer or identifier. COPE v1.2.5 was used to merge high-quality paired reads, and clonotypes were defined as unique nucleotide sequences. MiTCR v1.1 was used to align the clonotypes against IMGT TRBV, TRBD and TRBJ reference segments. Only V-J combinations with frequency above 0.0001, covering roughly 99% of repertoires, were analysed. A TCS score was defined as the ratio of F50 (clonal expansion) to E x V (chaos), with BLOSUM62-based TCRdist applied between CDR3 peptides within each V-J. Welch's t-statistics and random forest reduced some 510 V-J features to about 13, which were used in a naive Bayes classifier (R e1071). The raw public data were reprocessed by TCRdb itself: fastp quality trimming at Q25, MiXCR clonotype calling, in-frame beta chains only. Rows with a matching CDR3 protein are joined into one entry that keeps the most common DNA and genes. These V and J calls are TCRdb output, not the study's own analysis. The sample yields about 400,000 distinct CDR3 sequences; approximately 14% were counted once. The top ten clonotypes cover less than 15% of the sample.

There are many counts of this clonotype. Its antigen remains unidentified. Base qualities are missing; no much larger clone stands one base away. The specimen sequenced was blood. This clonotype originated in a young man with Graves' ophthalmopathy.

The CDR3 here reads CASNVGAGTLGIGYTF. The nucleotide sequence is given as TGCGCCAGCAACGTGGGGGCAGGGACCCTCGGAATTGGCTACACCTTC. The chain is assembled from TRBV5-1 and TRBJ1-2; perhaps TRBD1 is the D gene, with 6 bases matching. From the cysteine through the phenylalanine, the CDR3 covers 16 amino acids. Only the CDR3 portion is preserved as DNA: 48 bases, with reading frame beginning at the first base. Based on the germline V gene, the CDR1 and CDR2 sequences are SGHRS and YFSETQ. V and J lose 6 bases and 7 bases, and a span of 25 bases separates them.